Listed here are 21 T cell receptor beta chains from one sample, sequenced in a study of cytomegalovirus exposure and HLA in healthy donors. Data came from immunoSEQ multiplex PCR; TCRdb stores just in-frame clones and leaves some out. This repertoire shows under 150,000 clones, more than 85% found once; its top ten account for about 0.7%. The source material was PBMCs. The receptor source for this set is a man aged 18 to 29 in good health and CMV-seronegative.

V is TRBV29-1 and J is TRBJ2-1; the match to TRBD2 covers 12 bases. With 6 bases clipped from V and 0 bases from J, the junction kept 9 bases outside the gene matches. The germline V gene encodes CDR1 SQVTM and CDR2 ANQGSEA. The CDR3 spans 17 residues. CDR3 amino acids: CSVGGLAGFNSYNEQFF. The DNA for the CDR3 is TGCAGCGTGGGGGGACTAGCGGGCTTCAACTCCTACAATGAGCAGTTCTTC.

This rearrangement joins TRBV15 to TRBJ1-2, with D tentatively TRBD1 (5 bases). Between the trimmed V and J ends, which lost 0 bases and 7 bases, there was a span of 18 bases. From germline, CDR1 is LNHNV and CDR2 YYDKDF (reference sequence). CDR3 size: 16 residues. The CDR3 region is CATSRDVGEARFGYTF. The CDR3 DNA follows: TGTGCCACCAGCAGAGATGTAGGGGAGGCCCGGTTTGGCTACACCTTC.

This chain links TRBV18 with TRBJ1-4, with TRBD1 as a possible D gene (5 bases). The V end lost 2 bases, the J end lost 8 bases, and 12 bases lay between the germline ends. CDR3 size: 14 residues. Germline V gene sequence: CDR1 KGHSH, CDR2 LQKENI. The CDR3, as DNA: TGTGCCAGCTCACCAAGCAGGGTAGGCGAAAAACTGTTTTTT. The encoded protein is CASSPSRVGEKLFF.

The chain employs TRBV11-3 and TRBJ2-5; tentatively, D is TRBD2 (5 bases). The germline gives CDR1 SGHNT, CDR2 YENEEA. The CDR3 has 17 amino acids. The germline V and J ends were trimmed by 5 bases and 1 base, with 20 bases remaining between them. This chain's CDR3 is CASSHRNGGIVQETQYF. The CDR3 DNA reads TGTGCCAGCAGCCACCGGAACGGAGGAATAGTCCAAGAGACCCAGTACTTC.

This sequence joins TRBV7-2 and TRBJ2-2; TRBD2 matches 12 bases. J lost 5 bases, V lost 0 bases, and 16 bases had no gene match. This CDR3 has 21 residues. Germline CDR1 SGHTA, CDR2 FQGNSA. CDR3 nucleotide sequence: TGTGCCAGCAGCTTAGCCCTATTAAGACTAGCGGGAGCCCTGCGTACCGGGGAGCTGTTTTTT. Translating it yields CASSLALLRLAGALRTGELFF.

The V gene is TRBV30, the J gene TRBJ1-3, with 8 nucleotides matching TRBD1. The trim removed 2 bases at V and 0 bases at J, leaving 9 bases unmatched. The CDR3 loop spans 17 amino acids. Germline V gene sequence: CDR1 GTSNPN, CDR2 SVGIG (reference sequence). CDR3 nucleotides: TGTGCCTGGAGTCCCAGGGGGCAAACCTACTCTGGAAACACCATATATTTT. Its protein product is CAWSPRGQTYSGNTIYF.

V is TRBV11-3 and J is TRBJ2-5; TRBD1 is a possible D gene (6 bases). Trimming removed 4 bases at V and 4 bases at J, with 16 bases between. Per germline, CDR1 SGHNT and CDR2 YENEEA. The CDR3 runs 15 residues. CDR3 nucleotides: TGTGCCAGCAGCTCCTCGAACAGGGTAGGAGAGACCCAGTACTTC. This sequence encodes CASSSSNRVGETQYF.

The gene calls are TRBV9 and TRBJ1-5; tentative D call: TRBD1 (5 bases). V gave up 0 bases and J gave up 4 bases, with 8 bases separating them. Germline CDR1 reads SGDLS; CDR2 reads YYNGEE. The CDR3 loop spans 14 amino acids. The CDR3 bases are TGTGCCAGCAGCGTAGGGGGCTTGAATCAGCCCCAGCATTTT. It specifies CASSVGGLNQPQHF.

CDR3 residues: CASSLAPRNEQFF. For the CDR3, the DNA is TGTGCCAGCAGCTTAGCCCCCCGCAATGAGCAGTTCTTC. The rearrangement links TRBV7-6 to TRBJ2-1; D is undetermined. The germline V gene has CDR1 SGHVS and CDR2 FNYEAQ. CDR3 size: 13 residues. V lost 0 bases and J 6 bases, leaving 6 bases between the germline ends.

This chain connects TRBV5-5 to TRBJ2-7, with a possible D match to TRBD2 (5 bases). V lost 0 bases and J lost 2, with 12 bases in between. The CDR3 length is 15 residues. The germline CDR1 and CDR2 sequences are SGHKS and YYEKEE (reference sequence). The CDR3 here is CASSLAPSRAYEQYV. In nucleotides, the CDR3 is TGTGCCAGCAGCTTGGCCCCTAGCAGAGCCTACGAGCAGTACGTC.

V gene TRBV6-5 combines with J gene TRBJ1-2; no firm D call. This CDR3 spans 15 amino acids. Per the germline V gene, CDR1 is MNHEY and CDR2 is SVGAGI. Deletions cut 0 bases from V and 4 bases from J, with 12 bases between. This CDR3 reads CASSYSSGSGYGYTF. In DNA form, the CDR3 reads TGTGCCAGCAGTTACTCTTCGGGAAGTGGCTATGGCTACACCTTC.

This clone came up once. V is TRBV9 and J is TRBJ2-2, with a tentative D call TRBD2 (5 bases). Germline CDR1 and CDR2: SGDLS and YYNGEE. V was trimmed by 0 bases and J by 4 bases, leaving 13 bases between them. The CDR3 spans 16 residues. The CDR3: CASSVGVEVRTGELFF. The CDR3 DNA follows: TGTGCCAGCAGCGTAGGGGTGGAGGTCCGCACCGGGGAGCTGTTTTTT.

J is TRBJ1-2 and V is TRBV5-6, with D possibly being TRBD1 (5 bases). The CDR3 contains 13 residues. Trimming pared 4 bases from V and 8 bases from J, leaving 15 bases between. The V gene's germline CDR1 is SGHDT and CDR2 YYEEEE. CDR3 region: CASSPAGGRGYTF. In DNA form, the CDR3 reads TGTGCCAGCAGCCCGGCCGGGGGTAGGGGCTACACCTTC.

This clone has just a few counts. This chain connects TRBV5-1 to TRBJ2-7; possible D gene TRBD2, 5 bases. The CDR3 is made up of 14 amino acids. Germline values: CDR1 SGHRS, CDR2 YFSETQ. The V end was cut by 0 bases, the J end by 2 bases, with 9 bases between. The CDR3 nucleotides read TGCGCCAGCAGCTTGGGGGGAGCGACCTACGAGCAGTACTTC. Translating it yields CASSLGGATYEQYF.

The chain uses TRBV7-6 and TRBJ2-2; D ambiguous. In germline, CDR1 is SGHVS, CDR2 FNYEAQ. The CDR3 contains 15 residues. The germline V and J ends were trimmed by 1 base and 0 bases, with 6 bases remaining between them. CDR3 coding DNA: TGTGCCAGCAGCTTAGGTCCTGCGAACACCGGGGAGCTGTTTTTT. Its protein product is CASSLGPANTGELFF.

In this sample, this clone turned up once. The V and J genes are TRBV27 and TRBJ2-7; tentatively, D is TRBD1 (5 bases). V was shortened by 3 bases and J by 5 bases, with 14 bases between the two germline ends. The CDR3 has 14 amino acids. Germline V gene data show CDR1 as MNHEY and CDR2 as SMNVEV (reference sequence). CDR3 sequence: CASSFAAGSNEQYV. CDR3 bases: TGTGCCAGCAGTTTTGCGGCAGGGTCTAACGAGCAGTACGTC.

V is TRBV18 and J is TRBJ2-7; TRBD1 aligns across 10 bases. The trim removed 3 bases at V and 3 bases at J, leaving 2 bases unmatched. Germline lookup yields CDR1 KGHSH and CDR2 LQKENI. CDR3 size: 14 residues. The chain's CDR3 is CASSPGQGNYEQYF. The DNA of the CDR3 is TGTGCCAGCTCACCGGGACAGGGGAACTACGAGCAGTACTTC.

This chain joins TRBV5-6 and TRBJ1-2; tentative D call: TRBD1 (5 bases). Per germline, CDR1 SGHDT and CDR2 YYEEEE. The CDR3 extends over 13 amino acids. V lost 6 bases and J lost 8, with 17 bases in between. DNA of the CDR3: TGTGCCAGCACCTCCCGGGGGGTCAACGGCTACACCTTC. It encodes CASTSRGVNGYTF.

V gene TRBV7-9 combines with J gene TRBJ2-1; D remains unclear. V was shortened by 3 bases and J by 5 bases, with 8 bases between the two germline ends. Germline-derived CDR1 and CDR2 are SEHNR and FQNEAQ (reference sequence). This CDR3 spans 13 amino acids. For the CDR3, the DNA is TGTGCCAGCAGCTTCGGGTGGCACAATGAGCAGTTCTTC. This sequence encodes CASSFGWHNEQFF.

This rearrangement joins TRBV7-9 to TRBJ1-4; D gene unclear. Germline V gene lookup returns CDR1 SEHNR and CDR2 FQNEAQ (reference sequence). Trimming stripped 2 bases from V and 0 bases from J, with 19 bases between. This CDR3 comprises 19 residues. In DNA form, the CDR3 reads TGTGCCAGCAGCTTATTCCGGGCGCGGGCCTACTCAACTAATGAAAAACTGTTTTTT. It codes for CASSLFRARAYSTNEKLFF.

This chain connects TRBV29-1 to TRBJ2-5; 9 bases are shared with TRBD1. CDR3 size: 12 residues. From germline, CDR1 is SQVTM and CDR2 ANQGSEA. The V gene end was trimmed by 6 bases and the J gene end by 2 bases; junction bases not matched to a gene: 1. CDR3 sequence: CSVDRGQETQYF. The CDR3 nucleotides read TGCAGCGTCGACAGGGGGCAAGAGACCCAGTACTTC.